This T cell receptor beta chain originates from a study of T cell changes during pregnancy in multiple sclerosis. Per germline, CDR1 KGHSH and CDR2 LQKENI. J gave up 5 bases and V 0 bases, and 8 bases lay outside the gene matches. CDR3 length: 17 residues. Profiled with immunoSEQ multiplex PCR; TCRdb holds only in-frame clones, not every one. In the table there are roughly 76,000 clones, about 90% of which are singletons. The sequencing here drew on CD4+ T cells from peripheral blood mononuclear cells, taken in the second trimester of pregnancy. The receptor comes from a female donor with multiple sclerosis, enrolled in a pregnancy study. The rearrangement uses TRBV18 and TRBJ2-2; 8 bases are a match to TRBD2. The CDR3 loop is CASSPPSGGAGTGELFF. CDR3 bases: TGTGCCAGCTCACCACCGAGCGGGGGCGCGGGTACCGGGGAGCTGTTTTTT. Full variable domain (rest looked up from reference TRBV18 and TRBJ2-2): NAGVMQNPRHLVRRRGQEARLRCSPMKGHSHVYWYRQLPEEGLKFMVYLQKENIIDESGMPKERFSAEFPKEGPSILRIQQVVRGDSAAYFCASSPPSGGAGTGELFFGEGSRLTVL.